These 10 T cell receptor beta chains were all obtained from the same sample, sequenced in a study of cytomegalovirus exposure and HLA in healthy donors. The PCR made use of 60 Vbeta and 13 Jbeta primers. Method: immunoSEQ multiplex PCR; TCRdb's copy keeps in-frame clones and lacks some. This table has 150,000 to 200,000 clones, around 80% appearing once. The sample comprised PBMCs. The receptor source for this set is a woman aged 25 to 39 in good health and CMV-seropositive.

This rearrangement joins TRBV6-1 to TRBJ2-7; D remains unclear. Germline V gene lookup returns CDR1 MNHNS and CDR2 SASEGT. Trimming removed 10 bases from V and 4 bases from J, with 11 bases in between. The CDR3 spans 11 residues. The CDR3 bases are TGTGCCACTTCGGAGTTATACGAGCAGTACTTC. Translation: CATSELYEQYF.

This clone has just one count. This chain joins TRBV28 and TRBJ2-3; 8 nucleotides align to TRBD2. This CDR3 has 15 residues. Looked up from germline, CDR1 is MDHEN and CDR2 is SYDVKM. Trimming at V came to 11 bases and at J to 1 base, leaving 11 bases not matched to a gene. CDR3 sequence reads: CAGGREGLGTDTQYF. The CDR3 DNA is TGTGCCGGGGGCCGGGAGGGCCTAGGCACAGATACGCAGTATTTT. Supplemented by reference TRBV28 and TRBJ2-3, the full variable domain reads DVKVTQSSRYLVKRTGEKVFLECVQDMDHENMFWYRQDPGLGLRLIYFSYDVKMKEKGDIPEGYSVSREKKERFSLILESASTNQTSMYLCAGGREGLGTDTQYFGPGTRLTVL.

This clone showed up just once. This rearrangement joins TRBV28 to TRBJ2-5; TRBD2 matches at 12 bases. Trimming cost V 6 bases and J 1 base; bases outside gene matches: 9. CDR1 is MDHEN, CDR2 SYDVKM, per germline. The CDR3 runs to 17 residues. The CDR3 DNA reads TGTGCCAGCAGCCCAGTAGGACTAGCGGGGATCCAAGAGACCCAGTACTTC. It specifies CASSPVGLAGIQETQYF.

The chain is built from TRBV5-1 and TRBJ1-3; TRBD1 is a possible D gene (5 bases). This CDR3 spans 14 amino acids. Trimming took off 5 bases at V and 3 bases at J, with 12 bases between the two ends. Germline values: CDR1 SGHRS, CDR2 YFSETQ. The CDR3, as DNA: TGCGCCAGCAGTAAAGGGGCCGATGGAAACACCATATATTTT. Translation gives CASSKGADGNTIYF.

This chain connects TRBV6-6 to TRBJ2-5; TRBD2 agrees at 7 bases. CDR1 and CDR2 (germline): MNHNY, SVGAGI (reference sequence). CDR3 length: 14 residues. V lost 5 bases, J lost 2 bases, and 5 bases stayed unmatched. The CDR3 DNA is TGTGCCAGCAGTCGGACCGGGAGGCAAGAGACCCAGTACTTC. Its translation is CASSRTGRQETQYF.

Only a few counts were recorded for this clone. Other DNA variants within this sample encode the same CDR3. The CDR3 loop is CASSFSRETQYF. As DNA, the CDR3 is TGTGCCAGCAGTTTCTCCCGGGAGACCCAGTACTTC. The rearrangement joins TRBV7-9 to TRBJ2-5; D gene uncertain. V lost 6 bases and J lost 5, with 10 bases in between. This CDR3 contains 12 residues. Looked up from germline, CDR1 is SEHNR and CDR2 is FQNEAQ (reference sequence).

The CDR3 protein is CASSPLLASVAFF. The CDR3 DNA reads TGTGCCAGCAGCCCCCTTTTAGCTTCGGTCGCTTTCTTT. The chain has TRBV11-2 and TRBJ1-1; D is unresolved. Germline V lookup: CDR1 SGHAT, CDR2 FQNNGV. The ends were cut back, 5 bases at V and 11 bases at J, with 18 bases in the middle. The CDR3 sequence is 13 residues long. Using reference TRBV11-2 and TRBJ1-1 for the parts outside the CDR3, the full variable domain is EAGVAQSPRYKIIEKRQSVAFWCNPISGHATLYWYQQILGQGPKLLIQFQNNGVVDDSQLPKDRFSAERLKGVDSTLKIQPAKLEDSAVYLCASSPLLASVAFFGQGTRLTVV.

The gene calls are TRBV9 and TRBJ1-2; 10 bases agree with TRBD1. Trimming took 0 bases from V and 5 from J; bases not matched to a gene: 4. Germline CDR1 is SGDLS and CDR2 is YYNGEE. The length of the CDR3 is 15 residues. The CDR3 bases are TGTGCCAGCAGCGTAGTGGGGACAGGGGAGTATGGCTACACCTTC. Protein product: CASSVVGTGEYGYTF.

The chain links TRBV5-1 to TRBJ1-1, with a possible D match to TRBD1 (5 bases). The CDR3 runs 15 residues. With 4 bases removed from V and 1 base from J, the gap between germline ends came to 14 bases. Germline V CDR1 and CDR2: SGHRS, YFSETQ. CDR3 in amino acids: CASSHLGAENTEAFF. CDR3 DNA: TGCGCCAGCAGCCACCTTGGGGCGGAGAACACTGAAGCTTTCTTT.

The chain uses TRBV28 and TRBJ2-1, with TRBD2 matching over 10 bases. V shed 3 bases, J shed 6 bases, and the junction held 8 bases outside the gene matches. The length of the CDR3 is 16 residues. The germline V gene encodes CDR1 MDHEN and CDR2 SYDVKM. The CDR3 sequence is CASSLQPSGRINEQFF. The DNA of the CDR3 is TGTGCCAGCAGTTTGCAGCCTAGCGGGAGAATCAATGAGCAGTTCTTC.